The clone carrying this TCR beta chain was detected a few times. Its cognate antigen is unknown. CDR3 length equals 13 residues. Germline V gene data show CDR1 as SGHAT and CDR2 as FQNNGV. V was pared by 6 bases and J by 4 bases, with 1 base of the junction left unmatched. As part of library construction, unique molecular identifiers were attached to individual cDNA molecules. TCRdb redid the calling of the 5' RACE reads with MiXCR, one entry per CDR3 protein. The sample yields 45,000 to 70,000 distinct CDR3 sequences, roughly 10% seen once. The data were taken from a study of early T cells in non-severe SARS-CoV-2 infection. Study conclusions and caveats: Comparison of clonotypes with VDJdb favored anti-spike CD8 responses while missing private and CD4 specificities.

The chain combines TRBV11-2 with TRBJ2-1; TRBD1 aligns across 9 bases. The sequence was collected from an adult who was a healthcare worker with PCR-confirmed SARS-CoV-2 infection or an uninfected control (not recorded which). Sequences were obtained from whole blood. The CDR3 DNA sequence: TGTGCCAGCAGGGGACAGGGTTACAATGAGCAGTTCTTC. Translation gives CASRGQGYNEQFF.